The clone carrying this T cell receptor beta chain was detected a few times. The antigen remains undetermined. The data originate from a study of cytomegalovirus exposure and HLA in healthy donors. The primer mix had 60 Vbeta and 13 Jbeta primers. TCRdb's copy holds only in-frame clones and misses some; the assay was immunoSEQ multiplex PCR. The data hold roughly 160,000 clones, with about 80% observed a single time. Healthy bone marrow donors made up the cohort. J was trimmed by 4 bases and V by 3 bases; bases with no gene match: 5. In germline, CDR1 is SGDLS, CDR2 YYNGEE. This CDR3 is 14 amino acids long. Whole-study findings and limits: It was assumed in the presence/absence analyses that sequencing depth was roughly uniform across donors. HLA allele associations emerged for some 16,000 TCR beta sequences in a later analysis, at 0.05 false discovery rate.

The sample comprised PBMCs. This receptor was taken from a man between 45 and 60 years old in good health and CMV-seropositive. This chain links TRBV9 with TRBJ1-2; 8 bases map to TRBD1. CDR3 in DNA: TGTGCCAGCAGCGGCCAGGGGGCGGGCTATGGCTACACCTTC. Translating gives CASSGQGAGYGYTF.